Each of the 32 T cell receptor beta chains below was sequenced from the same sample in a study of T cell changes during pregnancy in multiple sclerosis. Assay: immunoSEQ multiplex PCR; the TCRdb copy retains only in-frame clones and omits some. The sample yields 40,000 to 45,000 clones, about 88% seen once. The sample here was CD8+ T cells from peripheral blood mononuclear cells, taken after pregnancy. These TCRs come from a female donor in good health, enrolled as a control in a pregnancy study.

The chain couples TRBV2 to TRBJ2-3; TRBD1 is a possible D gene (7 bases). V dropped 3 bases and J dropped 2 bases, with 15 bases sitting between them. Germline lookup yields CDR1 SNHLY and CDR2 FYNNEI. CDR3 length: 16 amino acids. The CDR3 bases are TGTGCCAGCAGTGAGGGGGGCAGGGGGTACACAGATACGCAGTATTTT. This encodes CASSEGGRGYTDTQYF.

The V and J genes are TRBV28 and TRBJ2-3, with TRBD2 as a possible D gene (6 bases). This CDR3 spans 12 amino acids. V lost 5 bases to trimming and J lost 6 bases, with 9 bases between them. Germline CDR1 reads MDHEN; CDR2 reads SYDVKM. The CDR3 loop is CASSPRGDTQYF. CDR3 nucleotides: TGTGCCAGCAGTCCACGGGGGGATACGCAGTATTTT.

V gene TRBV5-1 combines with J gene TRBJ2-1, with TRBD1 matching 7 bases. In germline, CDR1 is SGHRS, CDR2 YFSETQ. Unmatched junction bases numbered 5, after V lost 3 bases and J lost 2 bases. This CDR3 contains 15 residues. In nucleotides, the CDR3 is TGCGCCAGCAGCTCCAACGGACAGGCCTACAATGAGCAGTTCTTC. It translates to CASSSNGQAYNEQFF.

The CDR3: CASSVGGSQPQHF. Here the CDR3 DNA reads TGTGCCAGCAGCGTGGGGGGAAGTCAGCCCCAGCATTTT. The V call is TRBV9, the J call TRBJ1-5; tentatively, D is TRBD1 (5 bases). Germline V gives CDR1 SGDLS, CDR2 YYNGEE. The CDR3 consists of 13 residues. V dropped 2 bases and J dropped 6 bases, with 9 bases sitting between them.

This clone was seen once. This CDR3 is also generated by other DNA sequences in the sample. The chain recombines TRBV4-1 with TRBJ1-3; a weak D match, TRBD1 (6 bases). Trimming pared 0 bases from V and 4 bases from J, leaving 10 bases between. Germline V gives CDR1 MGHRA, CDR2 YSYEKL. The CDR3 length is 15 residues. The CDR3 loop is CASSQEGRGGNTIYF. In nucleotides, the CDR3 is TGCGCCAGCAGCCAAGAAGGCAGGGGCGGAAACACCATATATTTT.

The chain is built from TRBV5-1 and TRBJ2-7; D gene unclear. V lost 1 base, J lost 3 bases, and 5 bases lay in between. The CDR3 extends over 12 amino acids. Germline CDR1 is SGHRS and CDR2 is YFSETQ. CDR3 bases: TGCGCCAGCAGCTTGAACAGCTACGAGCAGTACTTC. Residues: CASSLNSYEQYF.

The CDR3 spells CASGPSAGQGTEAFF. CDR3 DNA: TGTGCCAGCGGACCCTCGGCGGGACAGGGAACTGAAGCTTTCTTT. The chain couples TRBV6-6 to TRBJ1-1; TRBD1 agrees at 9 bases. Germline CDR1 and CDR2: MNHNY and SVGAGI (reference sequence). V trimming: 8 bases; J trimming: 5 bases; junction bases outside the gene matches: 12. The CDR3 extends over 15 amino acids.

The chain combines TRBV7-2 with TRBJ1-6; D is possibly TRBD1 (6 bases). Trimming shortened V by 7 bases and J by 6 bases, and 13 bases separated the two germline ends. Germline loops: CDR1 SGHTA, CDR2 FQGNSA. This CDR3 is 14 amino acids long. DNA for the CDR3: TGTGCCAGCACACCGACAGGAGTTAATTCACCCCTCCACTTT. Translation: CASTPTGVNSPLHF.

The CDR3 region has the DNA TGTGCCAGCAGTGTTGGATGGGGAGACGCTTTCTTT. Translated, it gives CASSVGWGDAFF. This chain links TRBV28 with TRBJ1-1; D is ambiguous. CDR1 and CDR2 from the germline V gene are MDHEN and SYDVKM. The CDR3 loop spans 12 amino acids. Trimming took off 5 bases at V and 11 bases at J, with 15 bases between the two ends. Full variable domain (outside the CDR3, taken from reference TRBV28 and TRBJ1-1): DVKVTQSSRYLVKRTGEKVFLECVQDMDHENMFWYRQDPGLGLRLIYFSYDVKMKEKGDIPEGYSVSREKKERFSLILESASTNQTSMYLCASSVGWGDAFFGQGTRLTVV.

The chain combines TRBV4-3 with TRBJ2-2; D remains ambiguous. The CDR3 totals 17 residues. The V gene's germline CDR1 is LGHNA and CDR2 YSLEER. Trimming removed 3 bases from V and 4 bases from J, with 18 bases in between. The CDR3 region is CASSHETGSAATGELFF. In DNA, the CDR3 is TGCGCCAGCAGCCACGAAACTGGGTCCGCGGCCACCGGGGAGCTGTTTTTT.

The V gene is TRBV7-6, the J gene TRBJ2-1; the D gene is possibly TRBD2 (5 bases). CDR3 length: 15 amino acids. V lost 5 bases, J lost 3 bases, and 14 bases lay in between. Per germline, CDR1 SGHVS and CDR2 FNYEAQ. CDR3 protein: CASSRDEGFYNEQFF. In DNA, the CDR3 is TGTGCCAGCAGCCGAGACGAGGGTTTCTACAATGAGCAGTTCTTC.

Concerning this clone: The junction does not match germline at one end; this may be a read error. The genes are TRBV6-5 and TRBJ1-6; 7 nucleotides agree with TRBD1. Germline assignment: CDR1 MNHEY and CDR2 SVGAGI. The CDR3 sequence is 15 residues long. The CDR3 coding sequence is TGTGCCAGCACTTACGTAGGGGGCGGCAATTCACCCCTCCACTTT. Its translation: CASTYVGGGNSPLHF.

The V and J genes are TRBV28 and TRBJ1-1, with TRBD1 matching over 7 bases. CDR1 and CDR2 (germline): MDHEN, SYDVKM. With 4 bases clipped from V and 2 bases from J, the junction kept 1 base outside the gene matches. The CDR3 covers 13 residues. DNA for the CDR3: TGTGCCAGCAGTTGGACAGGCAACACTGAAGCTTTCTTT. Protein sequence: CASSWTGNTEAFF.

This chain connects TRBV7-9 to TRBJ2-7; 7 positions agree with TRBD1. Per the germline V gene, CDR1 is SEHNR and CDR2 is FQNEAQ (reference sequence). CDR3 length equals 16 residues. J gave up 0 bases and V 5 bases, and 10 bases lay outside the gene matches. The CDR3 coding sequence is TGTGCCAGCAGCCCACCCCGGACAGGAAGCTCCTACGAGCAGTACTTC. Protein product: CASSPPRTGSSYEQYF.

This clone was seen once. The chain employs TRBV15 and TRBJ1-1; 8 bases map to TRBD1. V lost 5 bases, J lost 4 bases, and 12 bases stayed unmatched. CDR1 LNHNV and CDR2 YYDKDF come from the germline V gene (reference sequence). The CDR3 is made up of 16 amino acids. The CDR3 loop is CATSPSGQGSSTEAFF. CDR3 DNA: TGTGCCACCAGCCCCTCCGGACAGGGCTCCTCCACTGAAGCTTTCTTT.

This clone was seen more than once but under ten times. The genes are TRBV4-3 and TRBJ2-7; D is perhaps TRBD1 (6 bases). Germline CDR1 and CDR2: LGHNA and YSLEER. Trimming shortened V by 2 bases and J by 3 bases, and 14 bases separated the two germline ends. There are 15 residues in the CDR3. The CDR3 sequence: CASSQQRTASYEQYF. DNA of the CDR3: TGCGCCAGCAGCCAACAACGGACAGCGAGCTACGAGCAGTACTTC.

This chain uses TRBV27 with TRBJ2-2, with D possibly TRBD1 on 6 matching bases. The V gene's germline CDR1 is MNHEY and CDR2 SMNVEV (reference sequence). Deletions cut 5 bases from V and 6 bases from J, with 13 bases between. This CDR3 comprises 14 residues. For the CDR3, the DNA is TGTGCCAGCAGTCTAGGACAGATACCCGGGGAGCTGTTTTTT. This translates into CASSLGQIPGELFF.

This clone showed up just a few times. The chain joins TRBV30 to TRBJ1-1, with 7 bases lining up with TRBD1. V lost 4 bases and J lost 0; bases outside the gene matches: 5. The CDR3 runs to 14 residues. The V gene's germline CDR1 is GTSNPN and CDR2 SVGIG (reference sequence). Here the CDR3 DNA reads TGTGCCTGGAACCTTGGACAGGTGAACACTGAAGCTTTCTTT. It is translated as CAWNLGQVNTEAFF. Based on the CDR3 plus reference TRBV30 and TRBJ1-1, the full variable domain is SQTIHQWPATLVQPVGSPLSLECTVEGTSNPNLYWYRQAAGRGLQLLFYSVGIGQISSEVPQNLSASRPQDRQFILSSKKLLLSDSGFYLCAWNLGQVNTEAFFGQGTRLTVV.

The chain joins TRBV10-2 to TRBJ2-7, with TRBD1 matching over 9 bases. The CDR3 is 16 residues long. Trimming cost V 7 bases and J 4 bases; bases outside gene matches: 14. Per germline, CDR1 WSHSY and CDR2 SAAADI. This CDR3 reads CASTLPSGTGIYEQYF. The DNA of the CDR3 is TGCGCCAGCACCCTACCATCCGGGACAGGGATTTACGAGCAGTACTTC.

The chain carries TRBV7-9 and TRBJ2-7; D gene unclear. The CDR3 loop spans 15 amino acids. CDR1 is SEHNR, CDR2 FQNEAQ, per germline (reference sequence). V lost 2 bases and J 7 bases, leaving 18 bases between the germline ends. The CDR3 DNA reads TGTGCCAGCAGCTTATCTCGCAGGTCCCTCGAAGAGCAGTACTTC. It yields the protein CASSLSRRSLEEQYF.

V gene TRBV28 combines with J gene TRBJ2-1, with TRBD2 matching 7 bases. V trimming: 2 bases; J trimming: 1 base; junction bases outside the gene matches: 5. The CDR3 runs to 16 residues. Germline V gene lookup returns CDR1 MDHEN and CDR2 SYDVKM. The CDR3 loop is CASSLGAGFSYNEQFF. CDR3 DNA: TGTGCCAGCAGTTTAGGAGCGGGGTTTTCCTACAATGAGCAGTTCTTC.

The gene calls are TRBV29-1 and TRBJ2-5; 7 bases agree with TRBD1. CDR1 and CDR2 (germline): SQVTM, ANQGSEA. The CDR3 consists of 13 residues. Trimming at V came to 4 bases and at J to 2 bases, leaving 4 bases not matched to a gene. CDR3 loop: CSVVEQGQETQYF. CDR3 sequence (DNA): TGCAGCGTTGTGGAACAGGGGCAAGAGACCCAGTACTTC.

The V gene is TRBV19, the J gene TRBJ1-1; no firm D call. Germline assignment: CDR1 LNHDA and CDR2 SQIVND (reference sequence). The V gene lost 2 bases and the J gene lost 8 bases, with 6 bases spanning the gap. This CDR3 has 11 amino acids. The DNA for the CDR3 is TGTGCCAGTAGTATATTACGGGAAGCTTTCTTT. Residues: CASSILREAFF.

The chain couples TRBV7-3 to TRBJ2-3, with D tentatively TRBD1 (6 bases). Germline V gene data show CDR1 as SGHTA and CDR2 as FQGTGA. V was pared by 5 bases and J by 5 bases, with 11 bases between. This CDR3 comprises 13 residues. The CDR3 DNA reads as TGTGCCAGCAGCCCCTTAGGGGGAGATACGCAGTATTTT. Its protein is CASSPLGGDTQYF.

CDR3 residues: CASSPWDSGDNEQFF. The CDR3 nucleotides are TGTGCCAGCAGCCCGTGGGACAGTGGAGACAATGAGCAGTTCTTC. The chain employs TRBV5-6 and TRBJ2-1; 7 nucleotides align to TRBD1. CDR1 and CDR2 from the germline V gene are SGHDT and YYEEEE. This CDR3 contains 15 residues. V lost 4 bases and J lost 5; bases outside the gene matches: 9.

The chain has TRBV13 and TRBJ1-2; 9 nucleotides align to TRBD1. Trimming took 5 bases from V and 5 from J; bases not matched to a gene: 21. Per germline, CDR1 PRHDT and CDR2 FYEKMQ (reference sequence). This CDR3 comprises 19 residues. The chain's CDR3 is CASSPRPGTGYRTIYGYTF. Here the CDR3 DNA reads TGTGCCAGCAGCCCCCGGCCCGGGACAGGGTATCGAACTATTTATGGCTACACCTTC.

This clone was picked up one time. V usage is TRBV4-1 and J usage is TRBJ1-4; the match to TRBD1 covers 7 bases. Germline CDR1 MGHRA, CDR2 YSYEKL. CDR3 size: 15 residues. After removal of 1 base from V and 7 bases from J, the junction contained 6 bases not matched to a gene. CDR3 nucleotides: TGCGCCAGCAGCCAAGCGGCAGGACAGGTTGAAAAACTGTTTTTT. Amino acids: CASSQAAGQVEKLFF.

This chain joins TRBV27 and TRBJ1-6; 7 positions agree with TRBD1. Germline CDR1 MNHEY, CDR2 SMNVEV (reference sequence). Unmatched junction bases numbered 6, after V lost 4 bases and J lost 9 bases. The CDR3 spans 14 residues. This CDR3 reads CASSSDRDPSPLHF. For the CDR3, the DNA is TGTGCCAGCAGTTCAGACAGGGACCCTTCACCCCTCCACTTT.

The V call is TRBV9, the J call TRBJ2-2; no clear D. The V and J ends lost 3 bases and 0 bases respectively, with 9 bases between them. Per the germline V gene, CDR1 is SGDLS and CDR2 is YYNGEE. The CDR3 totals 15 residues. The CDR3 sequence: CASSADSTNTGELFF. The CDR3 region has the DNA TGTGCCAGCAGCGCCGACTCGACGAACACCGGGGAGCTGTTTTTT.

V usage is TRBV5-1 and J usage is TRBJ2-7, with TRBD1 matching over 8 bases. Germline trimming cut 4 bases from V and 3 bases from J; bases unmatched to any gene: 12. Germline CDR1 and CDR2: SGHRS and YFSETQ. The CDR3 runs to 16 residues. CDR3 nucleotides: TGCGCCAGCAGCGGGTGGGGACAGGAGAATTACTACGAGCAGTACTTC. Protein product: CASSGWGQENYYEQYF.

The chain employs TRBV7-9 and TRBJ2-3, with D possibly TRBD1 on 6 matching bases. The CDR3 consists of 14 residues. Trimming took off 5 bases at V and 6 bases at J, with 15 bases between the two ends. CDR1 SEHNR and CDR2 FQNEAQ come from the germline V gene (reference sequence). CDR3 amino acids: CASSGRDTRDTQYF. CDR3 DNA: TGTGCCAGCAGCGGCCGGGACACCCGCGATACGCAGTATTTT.

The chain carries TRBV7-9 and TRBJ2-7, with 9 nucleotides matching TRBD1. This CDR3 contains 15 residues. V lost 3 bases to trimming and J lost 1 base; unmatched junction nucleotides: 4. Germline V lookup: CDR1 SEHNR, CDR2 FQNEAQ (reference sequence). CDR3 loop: CASSLGQGTSYEQYF. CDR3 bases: TGTGCCAGCAGCTTGGGACAGGGAACATCCTACGAGCAGTACTTC. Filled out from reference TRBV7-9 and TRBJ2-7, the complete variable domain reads DTGVSQNPRHKITKRGQNVTFRCDPISEHNRLYWYRQTLGQGPEFLTYFQNEAQLEKSRLLSDRFSAERPKGSFSTLEIQRTEQGDSAMYLCASSLGQGTSYEQYFGPGTRLTVT.